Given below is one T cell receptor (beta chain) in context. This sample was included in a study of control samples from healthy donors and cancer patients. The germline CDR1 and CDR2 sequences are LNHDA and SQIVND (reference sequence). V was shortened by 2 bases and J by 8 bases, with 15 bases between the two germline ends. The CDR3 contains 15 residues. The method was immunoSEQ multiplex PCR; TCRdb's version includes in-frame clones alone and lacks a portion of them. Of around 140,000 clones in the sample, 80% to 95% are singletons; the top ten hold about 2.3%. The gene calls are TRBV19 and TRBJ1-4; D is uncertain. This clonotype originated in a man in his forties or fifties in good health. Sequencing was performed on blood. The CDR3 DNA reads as TGTGCCAGTAGTATATCTTCTGGAGGCAGGGAAAAACTGTTTTTT. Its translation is CASSISSGGREKLFF.